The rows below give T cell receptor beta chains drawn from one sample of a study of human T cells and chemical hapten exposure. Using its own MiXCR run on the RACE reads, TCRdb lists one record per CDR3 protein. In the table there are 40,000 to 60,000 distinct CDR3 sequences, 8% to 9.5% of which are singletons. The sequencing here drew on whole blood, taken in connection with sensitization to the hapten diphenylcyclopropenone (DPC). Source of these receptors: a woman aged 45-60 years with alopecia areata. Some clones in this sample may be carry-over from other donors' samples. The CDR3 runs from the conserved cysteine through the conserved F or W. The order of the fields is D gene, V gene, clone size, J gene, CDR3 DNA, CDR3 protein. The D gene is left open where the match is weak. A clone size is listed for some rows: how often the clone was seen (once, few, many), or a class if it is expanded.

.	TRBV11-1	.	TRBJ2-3	TGTGCCAGCAGCGCAAGCGGCACAGATACGCAGTATTTT	CASSASGTDTQYF
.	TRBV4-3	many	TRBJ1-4	TGCGCCAGCAGCCAATGGCGGGGTTCTAACGAAAAACTGTTTTTT	CASSQWRGSNEKLFF
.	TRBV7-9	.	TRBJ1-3	TGTGCCAGCAGCTTGCCGGGAGAGTCAGGAAACACCATATATTTT	CASSLPGESGNTIYF
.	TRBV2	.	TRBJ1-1	TGTGCCAGCAGTGAGGGTCCAGGGACTGAAGCTTTCTTT	CASSEGPGTEAFF
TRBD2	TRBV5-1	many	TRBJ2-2	TGCGCCAGCAGCTTGGTTCTAGCGGAGAACACCGGGGAGCTGTTTTTT	CASSLVLAENTGELFF
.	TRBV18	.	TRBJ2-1	TGTGCCAGCTCACGGGACCGGGACTACAATGAGCAGTTCTTC	CASSRDRDYNEQFF
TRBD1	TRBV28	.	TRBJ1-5	TGTGCCAGCACCCTCGACAGGGTAGGAAATCAGCCCCAGCATTTT	CASTLDRVGNQPQHF
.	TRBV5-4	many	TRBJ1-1	TGTGCCAGCAGCGAGAATTTGGGGGCACGCGCTTTCTTT	CASSENLGARAFF
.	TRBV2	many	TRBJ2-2	TGTGCCAGCAACCAGGGGATCAACACCGGGGAGCTGTTTTTT	CASNQGINTGELFF
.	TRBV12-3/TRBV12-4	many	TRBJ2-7	TGTGCCAGCAGATCCCCGGGGAACTACTACGAGCAGTACTTC	CASRSPGNYYEQYF
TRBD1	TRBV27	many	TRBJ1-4	TGTGCCAGCAGTTTTTTGACAGGGGCTGCGGAAAAACTGTTTTTT	CASSFLTGAAEKLFF
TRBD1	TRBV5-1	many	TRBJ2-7	TGCGCCAGCAGCTTGGACCCGGGACAGGGGGTCCGCGAGCAGTACTTC	CASSLDPGQGVREQYF
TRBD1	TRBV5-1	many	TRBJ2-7	TGCGCCAGCAGCTTGGAAGGGGGCGCCTACGAGCAGTACTTC	CASSLEGGAYEQYF
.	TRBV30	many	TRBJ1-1	TGTGCCTGGAGTGGAGGGTATAACGCTGAAGCTTTCTTT	CAWSGGYNAEAFF
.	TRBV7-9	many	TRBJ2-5	TGTGCCAGCAGCCCCCGGGACAATCAAGAGACCCAGTACTTC	CASSPRDNQETQYF
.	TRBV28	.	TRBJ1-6	TGTGCCAGCAGTTCCCCAGGGACTCGTGGTTCACCCCTCCACTTT	CASSSPGTRGSPLHF
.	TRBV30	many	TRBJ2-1	TGTGCCTGGAGTACGGGCCCCCGGGAGCAGTTCTTC	CAWSTGPREQFF
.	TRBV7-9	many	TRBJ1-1	TGTGCCAGCAGCTTAGAGAGGAGGGGAACTGAAGCTTTCTTT	CASSLERRGTEAFF
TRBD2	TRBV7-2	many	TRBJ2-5	TGTGCCAGCAGCTTATTAGCGGGAGCAATCCAAGAGACCCAGTACTTC	CASSLLAGAIQETQYF
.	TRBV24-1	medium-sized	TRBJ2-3	TGTGCCACCAGTGATACTCAGCTGCTTACAGATACGCAGTATTTT	CATSDTQLLTDTQYF
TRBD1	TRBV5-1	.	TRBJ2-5	TGCGCCAGCAGCCCTGGGACAGGTTACGCTTCAGAGACCCAGTACTTC	CASSPGTGYASETQYF
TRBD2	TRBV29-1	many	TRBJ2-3	TGCAGCGTTGACCCCAGCGGGAGGGCAGATACGCAGTATTTT	CSVDPSGRADTQYF
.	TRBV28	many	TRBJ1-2	TGTGCCAGCAGTCTCCCTTTGGGGTATGGCTACACCTTC	CASSLPLGYGYTF
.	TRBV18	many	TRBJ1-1	TGTGCCAGCTCACCGCTCGTGGGAGGCCTGAACACTGAAGCTTTCTTT	CASSPLVGGLNTEAFF
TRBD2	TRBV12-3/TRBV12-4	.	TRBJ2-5	TGTGCCAGCAGTACCGTGGCGGGAGGCCGCGGGCCCCAGTACTTC	CASSTVAGGRGPQYF
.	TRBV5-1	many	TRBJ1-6	TGCGCCAGCAGCCGGCAGGAAACCAGCTCCTATAATTCACCCCTCCACTTT	CASSRQETSSYNSPLHF
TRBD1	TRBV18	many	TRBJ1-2	TGTGCCAGCTCACCACCAACAGGGGGCTATGGCTACACCTTC	CASSPPTGGYGYTF
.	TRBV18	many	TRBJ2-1	TGTGCCAGCGCTAGCACGACGTCCTACAATGAGCAGTTCTTC	CASASTTSYNEQFF
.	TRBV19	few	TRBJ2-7	TGTGCCAGTAGTATTTACTCGGCCTCCTACGAGCAGTACTTC	CASSIYSASYEQYF
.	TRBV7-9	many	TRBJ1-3	TGTGCCAGCAGCTTAGGACAGGACGGAAACACCATATATTTT	CASSLGQDGNTIYF
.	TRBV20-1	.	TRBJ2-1	TGCAGTGCTAGGCTTGCCACACACAATGAGCAGTTCTTC	CSARLATHNEQFF
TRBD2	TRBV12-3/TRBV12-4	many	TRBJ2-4	TGTGCCAGCAGTTTTCGCGGGAGTTTGAGCATTCAGTACTTC	CASSFRGSLSIQYF
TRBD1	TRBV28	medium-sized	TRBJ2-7	TGTGCCAGCAGTTTCAGGGGGCTCGAGCAGTACTTC	CASSFRGLEQYF
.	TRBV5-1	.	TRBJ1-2	TGCGCCAGCAGCTTGGGTACAGAGGCCGGCTACACCTTC	CASSLGTEAGYTF
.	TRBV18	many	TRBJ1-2	TGTGCCAGCTCACAGGGCACTGACTATGGCTACACCTTC	CASSQGTDYGYTF
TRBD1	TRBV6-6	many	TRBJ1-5	TGTGCCAGCAGCTTCCGGGACAGGGGGTCCTATGGTGCCCAGCATTTT	CASSFRDRGSYGAQHF
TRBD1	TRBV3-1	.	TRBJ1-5	TGTGCCAGCAGCCCTTACAGGGGGCGGAATCAGCCCCAGCATTTT	CASSPYRGRNQPQHF
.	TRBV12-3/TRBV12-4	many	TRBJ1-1	TGTGCCAGCAGTTTAGACGTTGGGGGGAGGGACACTGAAGCTTTCTTT	CASSLDVGGRDTEAFF
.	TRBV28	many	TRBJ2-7	TGTGCCAGCAGTTTGGGAACAGACCGCCGGGCCTACTTC	CASSLGTDRRAYF
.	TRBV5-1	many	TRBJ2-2	TGCGCCAGCATGGGGGCCGGGGAGCTGTTTTTT	CASMGAGELFF
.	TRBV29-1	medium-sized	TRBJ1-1	TGCAGCGTTGAAATGGGATCGGGTCCAAAGAACACTGAAGCTTTCTTT	CSVEMGSGPKNTEAFF
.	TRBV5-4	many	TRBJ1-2	TGTGCCAGCAGCCCGGACATAACGACGCTCTATGGCTACACCTTC	CASSPDITTLYGYTF
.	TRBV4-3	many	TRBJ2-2	TGCGCCAGCAGCCAAGATCGCACAGCGGTCACCGGGGAGCTGTTTTTT	CASSQDRTAVTGELFF
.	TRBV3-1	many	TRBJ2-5	TGTGCCAGCAGCCAAGACCGGGACGGGGAAGAGACCCAGTACTTC	CASSQDRDGEETQYF
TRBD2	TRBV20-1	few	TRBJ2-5	TGCAGTGCTAGAGCCTTCGCTAGGGCTAGCGGCCAAGAGACCCAGTACTTC	CSARAFARASGQETQYF
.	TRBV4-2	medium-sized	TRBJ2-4	TGTGCCAGCAGCCAAGATACTCGGCTAGCCAAAAACATTCAGTACTTC	CASSQDTRLAKNIQYF
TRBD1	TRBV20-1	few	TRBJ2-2	TGCAGTGCTAAAATTCCGGGACAGGGTCCCACCGGGGAGCTGTTTTTT	CSAKIPGQGPTGELFF
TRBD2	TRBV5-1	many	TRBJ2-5	TGCGCCAGCAGCTTGGTAGCTGGGACTAGCAGAGAGACCCAGTACTTC	CASSLVAGTSRETQYF
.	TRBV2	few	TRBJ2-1	TGTGCCAGCAGACCCAATAGCGGAGGACTTTACAATGAGCAGTTCTTC	CASRPNSGGLYNEQFF
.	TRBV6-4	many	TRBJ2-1	TGTGCCAGCAGTAGGGAAGGCGGGACCTCCAATGAGCAGTTCTTC	CASSREGGTSNEQFF
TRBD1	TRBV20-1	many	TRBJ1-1	TGCAGTGCCACAGGGGACACTGAAGCTTTCTTT	CSATGDTEAFF
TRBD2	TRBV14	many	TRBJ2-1	TGTGCCAGCAGCCAAGGTTACGGGACTAGCGGTTTTGTGTTCTTC	CASSQGYGTSGFVFF
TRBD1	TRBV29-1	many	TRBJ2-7	TGCAGCGTTAATACAGGGGACCGCACCTACGAGCAGTACTTC	CSVNTGDRTYEQYF
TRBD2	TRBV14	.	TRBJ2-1	TGTGCCAGCAGCCGCATACTAGCGGGAGGAGGAAATGAGCAGTTCTTC	CASSRILAGGGNEQFF